The text below deals with one T cell receptor beta chain. The antigen remains unidentified. These data are taken from a study of T cells after yellow fever vaccination. About the study: With SMART-Seq v4 Ultra Low Input, the fractions containing low cell numbers were prepared. Findings of the study overall: Post-booster samples contained most primary-vaccination clones (roughly 96% CD4, around 90% CD8). A faster peak, day 5 versus 15, was reached by the weaker secondary response.

Germline CDR1 and CDR2: LNHNV and YYDKDF (reference sequence). This CDR3 is built from 15 residues. Between the trimmed V and J ends, which lost 0 bases and 3 bases, there was a span of 9 bases. TCRdb passed the 5' RACE reads through MiXCR, listing each CDR3 protein once. This table has a few hundred thousand distinct CDR3 sequences, about 8.3% appearing once. The sequencing used PBMCs, collected approximately 47 days after the first yellow fever vaccination. The J gene is TRBJ2-1, the V gene TRBV15; D unclear. The clonotype was recovered from a man between 18 and 29 years old who received the YFV17D yellow fever vaccine. The CDR3 sequence is CATSRDGPLYNEQFF. The CDR3 nucleotides read TGTGCCACCAGCAGAGATGGCCCCCTCTACAATGAGCAGTTCTTC.